Listed below are T cell receptor beta chains from one sample, sequenced in a study of blood T cells in healthy people across ages. In TCRdb, the 5' RACE reads were re-called with MiXCR into one record per CDR3 protein. The data contain about 680,000 distinct CDR3 sequences, over 45% of them singletons. Input material: blood. The source of these receptors is a woman in her fifties or sixties in good health. Both conserved end residues are part of each CDR3. Each record gives: clone size, J gene, D gene, V gene, CDR3 DNA, CDR3 protein. A D gene is named only where the DNA matches it firmly. Clone size is shown for a subset of rows, as once, few, many or a class of expanded clone.

>.|TRBJ2-7|.|TRBV7-2
TGTGCCAGCAGCTTATTGGGTCTAGGGCAGTACTTC
CASSLLGLGQYF
>.|TRBJ1-1|.|TRBV9
TGTGCCAGCAGCGCGGGCCCCGTGAACACTGAAGCTTTCTTT
CASSAGPVNTEAFF
>few|TRBJ2-1|TRBD2|TRBV15
TGTGCCACCAGCAGAGAAATCCCTAGCGGGTACAATGAGCAGTTCTTC
CATSREIPSGYNEQFF
>.|TRBJ2-7|TRBD1|TRBV11-2
TGTGCCAGCAGCACCGGGACAGGGATCTCCTACGAGCGGTACTTC
CASSTGTGISYERYF
>.|TRBJ2-2|TRBD1|TRBV29-1
TGCAGCGTGGCAGGGGGAGCCACCGGGGAGCTGTTTTTT
CSVAGGATGELFF
>.|TRBJ2-7|.|TRBV5-4
TGTGCCAGCAGCTTGCAAGGGGTTGGCTCCTACGAGCAGTACTTC
CASSLQGVGSYEQYF
>many|TRBJ2-7|.|TRBV20-1
TGCAGTGCTAGGGGTGTCTCCTACGAGCAGTACTTC
CSARGVSYEQYF
>.|TRBJ2-1|TRBD2|TRBV5-1
TGCGCCAGCAGCTTGGAGCCTAGCGGGCCCCCTTTGGATGAGCAGTTCTTC
CASSLEPSGPPLDEQFF
>.|TRBJ2-1|.|TRBV7-9
TGTGCCAGCAGCTTCAGGGGGGGCAAGTTCTTC
CASSFRGGKFF
>.|TRBJ2-7|TRBD1|TRBV7-9
TGTGCCAGCAGCGGGTCCGGGACAGGGCTGTACGAGCAGTACTTC
CASSGSGTGLYEQYF
>.|TRBJ2-7|.|TRBV20-1
TGCAGTGCCTTCGGGGGCGGGACTCCTTACGAGCAGTACTTC
CSAFGGGTPYEQYF
>few|TRBJ1-5|.|TRBV27
TGTGCCAGCAGTTTAAAAGCTTTCGGAAATCAGCCCCAGCATTTT
CASSLKAFGNQPQHF
>few|TRBJ1-2|.|TRBV5-5
TGTGCCAGCAGCTTGGCCTGGGCAGGGGTGATCTATGGCTACACCTTC
CASSLAWAGVIYGYTF
>.|TRBJ1-4|TRBD1|TRBV27
TGTGCCAGCAGGACAGGGGGCACTGAAAAACTGTTTTTT
CASRTGGTEKLFF
>few|TRBJ1-2|TRBD1|TRBV20-1
TGCAGTGCTGCGGACAGGGGATATGGCTACACCTTC
CSAADRGYGYTF
>.|TRBJ2-7|TRBD2|TRBV5-1
TGCGCCAGCAGCTTGGTAGCGGGAACACAGGGCGAGCAGTACTTC
CASSLVAGTQGEQYF
>.|TRBJ2-1|TRBD2|TRBV7-9
TGTGCTAGCACCCCAGGGACTAGCGGGAGGAACAATGAGCAGTTCTTC
CASTPGTSGRNNEQFF
>.|TRBJ2-1|TRBD1|TRBV6-2/TRBV6-3
TGTGCCAGCAGGCCCGACAGGGGAGAACAGAATGAGCAGTTCTTC
CASRPDRGEQNEQFF
>.|TRBJ1-2|TRBD1|TRBV9
TGTGCCAGCAGCCCCAGCTATTTCAGGACAGGCTATGGCTACACCTTC
CASSPSYFRTGYGYTF
>few|TRBJ2-5|.|TRBV12-3/TRBV12-4
TGTGCCAGCAGTTCCGTTTGGAAACAAGAGACCCAGTACTTC
CASSSVWKQETQYF
>few|TRBJ2-7|.|TRBV7-9
TGTGCCAGCAGCTTGTTGGGGTTCGGGGCTTACAATGAGCAGTACTTC
CASSLLGFGAYNEQYF
>.|TRBJ2-7|TRBD2|TRBV5-6
TGTGCCAGCAGCTTGGTGGTGGCGACTAGCGGGAACCCCTACGAGCAGTACTTC
CASSLVVATSGNPYEQYF
>.|TRBJ2-3|TRBD2|TRBV20-1
TGCAGTGCTAGAGACCCAGCGGGAGGCGAAACGCAGTATTTT
CSARDPAGGETQYF
>.|TRBJ2-1|TRBD1|TRBV7-3
TGTGCCAGCAGCCCGACGGGGACAGGGAAACAGTTCTTC
CASSPTGTGKQFF
>few|TRBJ2-5|.|TRBV20-1
TGCAGTGCTACCTCAGGGGGGCAAGAGACCCAGTACTTC
CSATSGGQETQYF
>.|TRBJ2-4|TRBD1|TRBV28
TGTGCCAGCAGCCCCGGGACAGGGACTTTACAGCAGTACTTC
CASSPGTGTLQQYF
>.|TRBJ2-3|TRBD1|TRBV20-1
TGCAGTGCTGACCGGGACAGGGTTACAGATACGCAGTATTTT
CSADRDRVTDTQYF
>.|TRBJ2-3|.|TRBV7-3
TGTGCCAGCAGTCGACAGGGAGGGACGCAGTATTTT
CASSRQGGTQYF
>.|TRBJ2-1|TRBD1|TRBV5-1
TGCGCCAGCAGCCTGGGGCTGGTCCAGGGACAGGGTGAGCAGTTCTTC
CASSLGLVQGQGEQFF
>.|TRBJ2-5|TRBD2|TRBV20-1
TGCAGTGCTAGAGTGGCTAGCGGGACAGAGACCCAGTACTTC
CSARVASGTETQYF
>once|TRBJ1-1|TRBD1|TRBV5-5
TGTGCCAGCGGACTCAGGGGGGACACTGAAGCTTTCTTT
CASGLRGDTEAFF
>.|TRBJ2-1|TRBD2|TRBV27
TGTGCCAGCAGCCCCCGACAAACTAGCGGGAGACGGGTCGAGACTATGGGTGAGCAGTTCTTC
CASSPRQTSGRRVETMGEQFF
>.|TRBJ2-3|.|TRBV10-3
TGTGCCAGCACCGGCACAGATACGCAGTATTTT
CASTGTDTQYF
>few|TRBJ1-1|.|TRBV6-1
TGTGCCAGCCGTCTCGGGGTGGAGAACACTGAAGCTTTCTTT
CASRLGVENTEAFF
>.|TRBJ1-6|.|TRBV7-2
TGTGCCAGCAGCTTCAGACTGGATTCACCCCTCCACTTT
CASSFRLDSPLHF
>.|TRBJ2-4|TRBD1|TRBV30
TGTGCCTGGAGCTCAGGACAGGGGAAAAACATTCAGTACTTC
CAWSSGQGKNIQYF
>.|TRBJ2-3|TRBD2|TRBV27
TGTGCCAGCAGTTTAAGCACTAGCGGGAGGCCCAGCACAGATACGCAGTATTTT
CASSLSTSGRPSTDTQYF
>.|TRBJ2-4|.|TRBV29-1
TGCAGCGTTGGTTTCATCGATCGTTTAAACATTCAGTACTTC
CSVGFIDRLNIQYF
>few|TRBJ2-4|TRBD2|TRBV6-2/TRBV6-3
TGTGCCAGCAGACTAGCGGGACGAGTTCAGTACTTC
CASRLAGRVQYF
>many|TRBJ2-5|.|TRBV11-2
TGTGCCAGCAGCTTAGGAGCCGGGGGCAGAGAGACCCAGTACTTC
CASSLGAGGRETQYF
>.|TRBJ2-7|.|TRBV3-1
TGTGCCAGCAGCCAAGATGTGGAGGGTGTAGACGAGCAGTACTTC
CASSQDVEGVDEQYF
>.|TRBJ2-5|TRBD2|TRBV12-3/TRBV12-4
TGTGCCAGCAGTTCGGGCGGGAGGGCCGGACAAGAGACCCAGTACTTC
CASSSGGRAGQETQYF
>.|TRBJ2-7|.|TRBV30
TGTGCCTGGAAACTACAGGGTACCTACGAGCAGTACTTC
CAWKLQGTYEQYF
>few|TRBJ2-7|.|TRBV5-1
TGCGCCAGCAGCGTGCGGGGTCGGGACGAGCAGTACTTC
CASSVRGRDEQYF
>.|TRBJ2-7|.|TRBV7-2
TGTGCCAGCAGCTTTGGCGGTACCTACGAGCAGTACTTC
CASSFGGTYEQYF
>.|TRBJ2-3|.|TRBV29-1
TGCAGCGTTGGGGGTCGCAGGGCCTACACAGATACGCAGTATTTT
CSVGGRRAYTDTQYF
>.|TRBJ2-7|TRBD1|TRBV27
TGTGCCAGCAGTCAGCGGACAGGGGGTTTCGTCGAGCCGTACTTC
CASSQRTGGFVEPYF